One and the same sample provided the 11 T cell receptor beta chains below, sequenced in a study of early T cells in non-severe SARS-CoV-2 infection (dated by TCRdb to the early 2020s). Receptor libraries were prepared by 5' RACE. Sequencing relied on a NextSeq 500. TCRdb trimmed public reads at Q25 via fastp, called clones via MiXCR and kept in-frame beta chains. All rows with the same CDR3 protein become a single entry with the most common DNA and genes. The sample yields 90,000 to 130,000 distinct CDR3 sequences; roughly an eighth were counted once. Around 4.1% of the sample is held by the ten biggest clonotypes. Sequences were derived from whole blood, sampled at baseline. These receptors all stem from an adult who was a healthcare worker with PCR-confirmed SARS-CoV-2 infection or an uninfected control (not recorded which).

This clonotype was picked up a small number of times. CDR3 nucleotide sequence: TGTGCCAGCAGTTCTCCCGGCAGGGGGGATGGCTACACCTTC. It translates to CASSSPGRGDGYTF. This chain links TRBV5-5 with TRBJ1-2; 7 bases line up with TRBD1. This CDR3 contains 14 residues. Germline lookup yields CDR1 SGHKS and CDR2 YYEKEE (reference sequence). Losses at the gene ends were 5 bases for V and 6 bases for J; bases not matched to a gene: 10.

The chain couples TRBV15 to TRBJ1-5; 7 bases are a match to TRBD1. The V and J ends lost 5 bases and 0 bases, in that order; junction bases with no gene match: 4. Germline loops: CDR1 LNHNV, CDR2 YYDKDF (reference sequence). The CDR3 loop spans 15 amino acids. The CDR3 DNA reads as TGTGCCACCAGCGGGGGACAGCCTAGCAATCAGCCCCAGCATTTT. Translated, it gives CATSGGQPSNQPQHF.

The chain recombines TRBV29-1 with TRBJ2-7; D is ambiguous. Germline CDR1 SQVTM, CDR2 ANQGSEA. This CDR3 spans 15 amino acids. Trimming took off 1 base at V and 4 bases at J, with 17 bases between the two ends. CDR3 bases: TGCAGCGTTGAAGGCCCGAAACGTGGAAAATACGAGCAGTACTTC. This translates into CSVEGPKRGKYEQYF.

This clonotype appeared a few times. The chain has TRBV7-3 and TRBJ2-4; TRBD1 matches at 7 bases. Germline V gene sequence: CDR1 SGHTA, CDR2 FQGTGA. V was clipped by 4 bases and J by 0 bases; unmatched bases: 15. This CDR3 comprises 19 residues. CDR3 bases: TGTGCCAGCAGCTCCGGTCGGACAGGACACGGGCTAGCCAAAAACATTCAGTACTTC. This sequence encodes CASSSGRTGHGLAKNIQYF.

CDR3: CASRAGSSSYEQYF. CDR3 DNA: TGTGCCAGCCGAGCGGGGAGCAGTTCCTACGAGCAGTACTTC. The chain recombines TRBV2 with TRBJ2-7, with 7 nucleotides matching TRBD2. This CDR3 contains 14 residues. The trim removed 8 bases at V and 1 base at J, leaving 8 bases unmatched. Germline V gene sequence: CDR1 SNHLY, CDR2 FYNNEI.

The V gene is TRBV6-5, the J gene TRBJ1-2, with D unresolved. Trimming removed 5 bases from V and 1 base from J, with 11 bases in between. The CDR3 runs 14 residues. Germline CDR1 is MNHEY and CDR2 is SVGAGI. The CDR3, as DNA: TGTGCCAGCAGTCCCGACCGGGATAACTATGGCTACACCTTC. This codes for CASSPDRDNYGYTF.

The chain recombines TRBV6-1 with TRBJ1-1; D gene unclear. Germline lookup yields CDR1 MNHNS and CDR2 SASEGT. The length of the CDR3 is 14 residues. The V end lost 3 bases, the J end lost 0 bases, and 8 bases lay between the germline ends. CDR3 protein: CASSEQGLNTEAFF. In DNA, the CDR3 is TGTGCCAGCAGTGAGCAAGGGCTGAACACTGAAGCTTTCTTT.

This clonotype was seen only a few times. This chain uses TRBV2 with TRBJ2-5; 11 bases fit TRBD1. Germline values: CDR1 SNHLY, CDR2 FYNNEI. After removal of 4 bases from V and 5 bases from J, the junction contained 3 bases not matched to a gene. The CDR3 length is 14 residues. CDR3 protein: CASSGTGGRETQYF. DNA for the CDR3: TGTGCCAGCAGTGGGACAGGGGGCCGGGAGACCCAGTACTTC.

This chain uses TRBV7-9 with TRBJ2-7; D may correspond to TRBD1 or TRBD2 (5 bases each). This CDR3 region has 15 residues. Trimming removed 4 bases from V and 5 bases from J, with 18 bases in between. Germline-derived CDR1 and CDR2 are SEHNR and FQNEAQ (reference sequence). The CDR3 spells CASSSAGAVPDEQYF. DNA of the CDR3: TGTGCCAGCAGCTCGGCCGGGGCAGTCCCCGACGAGCAGTACTTC. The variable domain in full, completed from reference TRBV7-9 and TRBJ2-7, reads DTGVSQNPRHKITKRGQNVTFRCDPISEHNRLYWYRQTLGQGPEFLTYFQNEAQLEKSRLLSDRFSAERPKGSFSTLEIQRTEQGDSAMYLCASSSAGAVPDEQYFGPGTRLTVT.

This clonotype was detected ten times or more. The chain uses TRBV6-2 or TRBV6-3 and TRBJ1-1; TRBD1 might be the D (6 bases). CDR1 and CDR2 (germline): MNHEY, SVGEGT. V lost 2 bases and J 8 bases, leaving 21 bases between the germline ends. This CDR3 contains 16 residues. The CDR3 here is CASSYTYRDNRKEAFF. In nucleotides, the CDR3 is TGTGCCAGCAGTTACACCTACCGGGACAACCGAAAAGAAGCTTTCTTT.

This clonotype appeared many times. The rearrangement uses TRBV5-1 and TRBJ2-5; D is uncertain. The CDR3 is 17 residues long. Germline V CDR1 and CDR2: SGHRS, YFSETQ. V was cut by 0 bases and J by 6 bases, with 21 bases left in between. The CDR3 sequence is CASSLDFGRTTRKTQYF. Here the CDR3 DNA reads TGCGCCAGCAGCTTGGATTTTGGCCGAACCACAAGGAAGACCCAGTACTTC.